This TCR beta chain was identified during a study of cytomegalovirus exposure and HLA in healthy donors. As for the study in general: HLA-typed donors were the source of approximately 88 million unique TCRs held in an early data release. Most donors, 70% to 85% of 398 genotyped, fell in the Caucasian-associated ancestry cluster.

Germline values: CDR1 ENHRY, CDR2 SYGVKD. V was clipped by 0 bases and J by 2 bases, with 20 bases between them. This CDR3 spans 18 amino acids. PCR primers comprised 60 Vbeta and 13 Jbeta primers. Generated by immunoSEQ multiplex PCR, the TCRdb table keeps only in-frame clones and is missing some. The sample yields around 180,000 clones, roughly four fifths seen once. The chain combines TRBV10-3 with TRBJ2-7; maybe TRBD2 (6 bases). Sequenced input: PBMCs. The sequence came from a man younger than 35 in good health and CMV-seronegative. The CDR3: CAISESIPGAVEAYEQYF. The CDR3 nucleotides are TGTGCCATCAGTGAGTCGATCCCGGGAGCGGTAGAGGCCTACGAGCAGTACTTC.